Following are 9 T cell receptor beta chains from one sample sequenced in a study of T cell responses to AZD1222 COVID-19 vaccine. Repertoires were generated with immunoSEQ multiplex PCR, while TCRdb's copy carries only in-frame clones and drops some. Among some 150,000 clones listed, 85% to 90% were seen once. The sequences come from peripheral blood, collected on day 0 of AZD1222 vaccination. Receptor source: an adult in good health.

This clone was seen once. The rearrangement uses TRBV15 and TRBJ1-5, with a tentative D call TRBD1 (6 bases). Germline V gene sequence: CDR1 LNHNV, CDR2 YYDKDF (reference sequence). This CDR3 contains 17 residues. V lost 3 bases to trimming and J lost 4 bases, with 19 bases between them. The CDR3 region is CATSRDAGGGRNQPQHF. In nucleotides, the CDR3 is TGTGCCACCAGCAGGGATGCAGGAGGGGGGCGAAATCAGCCCCAGCATTTT.

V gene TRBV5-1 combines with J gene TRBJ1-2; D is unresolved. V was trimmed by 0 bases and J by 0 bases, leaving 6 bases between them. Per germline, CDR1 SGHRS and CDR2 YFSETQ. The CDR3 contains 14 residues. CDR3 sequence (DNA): TGCGCCAGCAGCTTGGGCAGCGCTAACTATGGCTACACCTTC. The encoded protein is CASSLGSANYGYTF.

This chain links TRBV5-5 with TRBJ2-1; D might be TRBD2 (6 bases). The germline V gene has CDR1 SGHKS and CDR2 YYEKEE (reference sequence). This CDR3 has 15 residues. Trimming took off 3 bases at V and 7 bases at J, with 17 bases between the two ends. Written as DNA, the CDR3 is TGTGCCAGCAGCTCGGGGACTGCGGCCGGGAATGAGCAGTTCTTC. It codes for CASSSGTAAGNEQFF.

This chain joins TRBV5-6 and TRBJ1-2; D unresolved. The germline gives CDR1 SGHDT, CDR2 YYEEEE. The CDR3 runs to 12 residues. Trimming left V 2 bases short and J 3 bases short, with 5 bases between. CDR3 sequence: CASSFLDYGYTF. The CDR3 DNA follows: TGTGCCAGCAGCTTTTTGGACTATGGCTACACCTTC.

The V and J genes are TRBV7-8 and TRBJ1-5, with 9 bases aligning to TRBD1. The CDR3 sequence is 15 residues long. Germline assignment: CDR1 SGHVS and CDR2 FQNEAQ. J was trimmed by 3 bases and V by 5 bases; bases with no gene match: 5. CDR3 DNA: TGTGCCAGCAGCGACGGGACAGGGATCAATCAGCCCCAGCATTTT. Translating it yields CASSDGTGINQPQHF.

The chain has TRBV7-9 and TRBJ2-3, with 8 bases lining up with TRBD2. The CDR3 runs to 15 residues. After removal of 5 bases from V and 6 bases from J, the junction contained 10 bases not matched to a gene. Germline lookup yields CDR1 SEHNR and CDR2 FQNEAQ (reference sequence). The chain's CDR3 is CASSPSRLAPDTQYF. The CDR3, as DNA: TGTGCCAGCAGCCCGAGCCGACTAGCGCCCGATACGCAGTATTTT.

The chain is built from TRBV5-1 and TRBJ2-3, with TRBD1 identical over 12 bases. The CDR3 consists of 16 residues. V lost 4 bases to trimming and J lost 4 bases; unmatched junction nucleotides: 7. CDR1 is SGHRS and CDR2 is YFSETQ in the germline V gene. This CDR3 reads CASSQGTGGNADTQYF. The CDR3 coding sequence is TGCGCCAGCAGCCAAGGGACAGGGGGCAACGCAGATACGCAGTATTTT.

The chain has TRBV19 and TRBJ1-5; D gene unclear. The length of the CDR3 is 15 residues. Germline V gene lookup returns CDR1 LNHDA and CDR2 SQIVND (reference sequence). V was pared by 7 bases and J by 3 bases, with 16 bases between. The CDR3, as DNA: TGTGCCAGTATTTCCGAGCCCAATCTCAATCAGCCCCAGCATTTT. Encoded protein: CASISEPNLNQPQHF.

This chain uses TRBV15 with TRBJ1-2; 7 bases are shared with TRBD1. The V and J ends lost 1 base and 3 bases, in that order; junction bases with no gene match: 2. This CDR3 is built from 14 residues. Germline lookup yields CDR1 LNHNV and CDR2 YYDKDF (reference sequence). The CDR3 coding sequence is TGTGCCACCAGCAGAGGGGGACAGTACTATGGCTACACCTTC. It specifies CATSRGGQYYGYTF.